These 14 T cell receptor beta chains were sequenced from one sample in a study of blood T cell repertoires in COVID-19. Clones were read by immunoSEQ multiplex PCR, and TCRdb kept only the in-frame ones, dropping some. The sample consists of hundreds of thousands of clones, nearly 90% of them appearing once. The source material was peripheral blood. The receptors here all came from a woman between 35 and 50 years old who had recovered from COVID-19.

The chain links TRBV11-2 to TRBJ2-5; TRBD2 is a possible D gene (6 bases). The CDR3 covers 17 residues. V dropped 2 bases and J dropped 1 base, with 17 bases sitting between them. Germline CDR1 and CDR2: SGHAT and FQNNGV. The CDR3 here is CASSLKITTSLQETQYF. DNA of the CDR3: TGTGCCAGCAGCTTAAAGATTACTACTAGCCTCCAAGAGACCCAGTACTTC.

V usage is TRBV3-1 (or the pseudogene TRBV3-2) and J usage is TRBJ2-2; the match to TRBD2 covers 13 bases. CDR1 and CDR2 (germline): LGHDT, YNNKEL (reference sequence). The CDR3 sequence is 18 residues long. J was trimmed by 4 bases and V by 2 bases; bases with no gene match: 7. CDR3 in amino acids: CASSQTSGGARGTGELFF. The CDR3 region has the DNA TGTGCCAGCAGCCAAACTAGCGGGGGGGCACGAGGCACCGGGGAGCTGTTTTTT.

The sample holds one count of this clone. J is TRBJ2-1 and V is TRBV5-1, with 10 bases matching TRBD1. V gave up 1 base and J gave up 6 bases; unmatched junction bases: 4. The germline V gene encodes CDR1 SGHRS and CDR2 YFSETQ. The CDR3 spans 15 residues. The CDR3 region is CASSLRQGASNEQFF. In DNA form, the CDR3 reads TGCGCCAGCAGCTTGCGACAGGGGGCCTCCAATGAGCAGTTCTTC.

The V call is TRBV7-2, the J call TRBJ2-1, with TRBD2 identical over 9 bases. Germline CDR1 SGHTA, CDR2 FQGNSA. The CDR3 loop spans 15 amino acids. J was trimmed by 6 bases and V by 4 bases; bases with no gene match: 7. CDR3 protein: CASSSPGRGGNEQFF. The CDR3 DNA is TGTGCCAGCAGCTCCCCAGGGCGGGGGGGCAATGAGCAGTTCTTC.

This clone has only one observation. The rearrangement joins TRBV7-2 to TRBJ1-5, with 7 bases that match TRBD1. The CDR3 covers 15 residues. V dropped 2 bases and J dropped 5; count of bases not matched to a gene: 6. The germline CDR1 and CDR2 sequences are SGHTA and FQGNSA. This CDR3 is CASSLRGQYYQPQHF. The CDR3, as DNA: TGTGCCAGCAGCTTAAGGGGGCAGTATTATCAGCCCCAGCATTTT.

The rearrangement links TRBV19 to TRBJ2-7; 10 bases align to TRBD2. This CDR3 contains 15 residues. Germline V CDR1 and CDR2: LNHDA, SQIVND (reference sequence). V lost 7 bases, J lost 2 bases, and 8 bases stayed unmatched. The CDR3 reads CASIPSAGGPYEQYF. As DNA, the CDR3 is TGTGCCAGTATTCCTTCAGCGGGAGGGCCCTACGAGCAGTACTTC.

The chain has TRBV7-2 and TRBJ2-1; D perhaps matches TRBD1 (6 bases). Germline values: CDR1 SGHTA, CDR2 FQGNSA. Trimming pared 5 bases from V and 5 bases from J, leaving 13 bases between. The CDR3 extends over 14 amino acids. CDR3 sequence (DNA): TGTGCCAGCAGCCCTCAGGACAGAAACAATGAGCAGTTCTTC. Protein product: CASSPQDRNNEQFF.

Written as DNA, the CDR3 is TGTGCCAGCAGCACCGGACTGGCCAACACTGAAGCTTTCTTT. It is translated as CASSTGLANTEAFF. The chain is built from TRBV7-6 and TRBJ1-1; the D is unclear. V lost 5 bases and J 2 bases, leaving 12 bases between the germline ends. The CDR3 runs 14 residues. The germline V gene encodes CDR1 SGHVS and CDR2 FNYEAQ. Complete variable domain (other parts from reference TRBV7-6 and TRBJ1-1): GAGVSQSPRYKVTKRGQDVALRCDPISGHVSLYWYRQALGQGPEFLTYFNYEAQQDKSGLPNDRFSAERPEGSISTLTIQRTEQRDSAMYRCASSTGLANTEAFFGQGTRLTVV.

This clone was observed a handful of times. The CDR3 loop is CSASRGLAYEQYF. DNA of the CDR3: TGCAGTGCTAGTAGGGGACTAGCCTACGAGCAGTACTTC. The chain carries TRBV20-1 and TRBJ2-7, with 8 bases identical to TRBD2. This CDR3 spans 13 amino acids. Looked up from germline, CDR1 is DFQATT and CDR2 is SNEGSKA (reference sequence). J lost 2 bases, V lost 3 bases, and 3 bases had no gene match.

The J gene is TRBJ1-2, the V gene TRBV28, with D possibly TRBD1 on 5 matching bases. This CDR3 has 12 residues. Germline V gene data show CDR1 as MDHEN and CDR2 as SYDVKM. Trimming shortened V by 6 bases and J by 4 bases, and 9 bases separated the two germline ends. DNA for the CDR3: TGTGCCAGCAGCACAGGTTTCTATGGCTACACCTTC. Translated, it gives CASSTGFYGYTF.

DNA of the CDR3: TGTGCCAGCAGCCAAGATAAGGACAAATTCTATGGCTACACCTTC. Protein sequence: CASSQDKDKFYGYTF. The chain links TRBV4-2 to TRBJ1-2, with a tentative D call TRBD1 (5 bases). V was shortened by 0 bases and J by 4 bases, with 12 bases between the two germline ends. Germline lookup yields CDR1 LGHNA and CDR2 YNFKEQ. The CDR3 consists of 15 residues.

The chain employs TRBV6-2 or TRBV6-3 and TRBJ2-7, with D tentatively TRBD1 (5 bases). V was clipped by 2 bases and J by 4 bases, with 15 bases between them. There are 15 residues in the CDR3. CDR1 is MNHEY, CDR2 SVGEGT, per germline. The CDR3 sequence: CASSYGASPPYEQYF. CDR3 nucleotide sequence: TGTGCCAGCAGTTACGGGGCCTCTCCACCTTACGAGCAGTACTTC.

This chain joins TRBV19 and TRBJ2-2; 9 bases fit TRBD1. Germline-derived CDR1 and CDR2 are LNHDA and SQIVND (reference sequence). V lost 8 bases to trimming and J lost 5 bases; unmatched junction nucleotides: 12. The CDR3 extends over 16 amino acids. CDR3 in amino acids: CASGGTGGFGTGELFF. The CDR3 DNA reads TGTGCCAGTGGGGGAACAGGGGGCTTCGGGACCGGGGAGCTGTTTTTT.

The V and J genes are TRBV6-5 and TRBJ2-7; 11 nucleotides line up with TRBD1. There are 14 residues in the CDR3. With V trimmed by 6 bases and J by 7 bases, 8 bases remained unmatched. CDR1 and CDR2 (germline): MNHEY, SVGAGI. The CDR3 bases are TGTGCCAGCAGCCGGGACAGGGGGTTCCAGGAGCAGTACTTC. Protein sequence: CASSRDRGFQEQYF.